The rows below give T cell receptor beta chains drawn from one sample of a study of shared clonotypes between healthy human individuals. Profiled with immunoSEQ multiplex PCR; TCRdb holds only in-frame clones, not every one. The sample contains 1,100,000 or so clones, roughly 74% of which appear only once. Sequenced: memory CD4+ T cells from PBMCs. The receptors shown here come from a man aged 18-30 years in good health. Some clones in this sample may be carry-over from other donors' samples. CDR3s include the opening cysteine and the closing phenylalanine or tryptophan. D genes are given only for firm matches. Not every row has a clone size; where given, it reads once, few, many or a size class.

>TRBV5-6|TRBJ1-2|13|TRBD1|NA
CASSFDRARFDTF
TGTGCCAGCAGCTTCGACAGGGCCCGGTTTGACACCTTC
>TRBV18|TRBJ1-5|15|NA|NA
CASSPARNSNQPQHF
TGTGCCAGCTCACCAGCGAGAAATAGCAATCAGCCCCAGCATTTT
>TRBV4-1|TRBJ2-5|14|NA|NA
CASSQVQGRKTQYF
TGCGCCAGCAGCCAAGTACAGGGCCGAAAGACCCAGTACTTC
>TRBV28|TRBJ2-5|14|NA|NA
CASSFRAAQETQYF
TGTGCCAGCAGTTTCCGGGCAGCTCAAGAGACCCAGTACTTC
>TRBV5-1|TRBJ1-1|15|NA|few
CASSLQHGMNTEAFF
TGCGCCAGCAGCTTACAGCACGGAATGAACACTGAAGCTTTCTTT
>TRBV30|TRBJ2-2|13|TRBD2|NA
CAWTGGRVGELFF
TGTGCCTGGACGGGAGGTCGTGTCGGGGAGCTGTTTTTT
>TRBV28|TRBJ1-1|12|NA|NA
CASSLAETEAFF
TGTGCCAGCAGTCTCGCAGAGACTGAAGCTTTCTTT
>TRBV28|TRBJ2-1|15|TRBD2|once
CASSPGLAGGNEQFF
TGTGCCAGCAGCCCGGGACTAGCGGGAGGAAATGAGCAGTTCTTC
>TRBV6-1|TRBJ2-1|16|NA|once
CASSEAISGPYNEQFF
TGTGCCAGCAGTGAAGCTATCAGCGGTCCCTACAATGAGCAGTTCTTC
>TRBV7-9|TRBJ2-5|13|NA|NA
CASSWGAKETQYF
TGTGCCAGCAGCTGGGGGGCGAAGGAGACCCAGTACTTC
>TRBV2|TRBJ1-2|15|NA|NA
CASSLLPQGGYGYTF
TGTGCCAGCAGCCTACTCCCGCAGGGCGGCTATGGCTACACCTTC
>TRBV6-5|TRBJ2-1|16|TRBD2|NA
CASSFRGSGRKDEQFF
TGTGCCAGCAGTTTCCGGGGGAGCGGGAGAAAGGATGAGCAGTTCTTC
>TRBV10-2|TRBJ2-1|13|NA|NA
CASSTRLDNEQFF
TGCGCCAGCAGTACCAGATTAGACAATGAGCAGTTCTTC
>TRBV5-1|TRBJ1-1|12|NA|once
CASSLSGTEAFF
TGCGCCAGCAGCTTGTCGGGAACTGAAGCTTTCTTT
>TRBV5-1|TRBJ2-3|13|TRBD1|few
CASRGQVTDTQYF
TGCGCCAGCAGGGGACAGGTCACAGATACGCAGTATTTT
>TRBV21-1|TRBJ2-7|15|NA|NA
CASSKAEQGPYEQYF
TGTGCCAGCAGCAAAGCGGAACAGGGACCCTACGAGCAGTACTTC
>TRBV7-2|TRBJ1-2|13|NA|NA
CASSSGPIFGYTF
TGTGCCAGCAGCTCGGGACCCATTTTCGGCTACACCTTC
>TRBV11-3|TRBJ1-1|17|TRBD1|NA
CASSSVGQGAVNTEAFF
TGTGCCAGCAGCTCGGTGGGACAGGGGGCAGTGAACACTGAAGCTTTCTTT
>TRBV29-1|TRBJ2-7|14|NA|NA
CSVGNLEARYEQYF
TGCAGCGTTGGAAACTTAGAAGCTAGGTACGAGCAGTACTTC
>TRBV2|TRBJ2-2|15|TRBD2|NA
CASSLREGRTGELFF
TGTGCCAGCAGTCTCCGGGAGGGCCGCACCGGGGAGCTGTTTTTT